This paragraph reports one TCR beta chain. How the authors handled the data: Reference gene primers were amplified, and this amplification served to estimate nucleated cell counts. TCRdb keeps only in-frame clones here, not all; method: immunoSEQ multiplex PCR. V and J calls plus clone size are reproduced from that table; the DNA served to infer D and trimming. The sample has some 54,000 clones; more than 90% are singletons. The entry originates in a study of blood T cell repertoires in COVID-19. At the level of the study: Material from acute and convalescent COVID-19 was sourced from the United States, Italy and Spain. PBMCs, B-cell-depleted T cells, or T cells provided the cDNA or gDNA that made up the material.

V dropped 0 bases and J dropped 5 bases, with 20 bases sitting between them. The CDR3 consists of 17 residues. Germline CDR1 reads SGHNT; CDR2 reads YYREEE (reference sequence). The chain is built from TRBV5-4 and TRBJ2-5; D perhaps matches TRBD1 (6 bases). This receptor was taken from a man aged 55 to 69 with acute or convalescent COVID-19. The sample taken for sequencing was peripheral blood. CDR3 in DNA: TGTGCCAGCAGCTTGGTGGGACATCGGAGCATTGGGGAGACCCAGTACTTC. Translation gives CASSLVGHRSIGETQYF.